Given below is one TCR beta chain in context. Its target is unknown. The germline V and J ends were trimmed by 3 bases and 3 bases, with 12 bases remaining between them. The CDR3 is 15 amino acids. Germline lookup yields CDR1 MDHEN and CDR2 SYDVKM. The entry originates in a study of graft-versus-host responses after intestinal transplantation. Study at large: Each transplant was multivisceral, liver-intestinal, or isolated intestinal. Each patient got anti-thymocyte globulin induction, then tacrolimus and steroids for around three years.

Tissue processing of the graft released intraepithelial and lamina propria lymphocytes from it. Study outcomes and limitations: Allografts carried high graft-versus-host to host-versus-graft clonal ratios in patients having graft-donor T cell macrochimerism. Declines in HvG clones occurring early post-transplant were associated with peak circulating GvH clone levels.

Using immunoSEQ multiplex PCR, the repertoire was profiled, and TCRdb retains in-frame clones only, with some absent. This repertoire shows 35,000 to 40,000 clones, approximately 90% found once; its top ten account for more than 15%. The starting material was ileum tissue, obtained roughly 200 days after intestinal transplant. This clonotype originated in a human patient who received an intestinal transplant, so some T cells may come from the graft donor. The chain joins TRBV28 to TRBJ2-1; perhaps TRBD2 as D (5 bases). This CDR3 is CASSFSWEIYNEQFF. CDR3 nucleotide sequence: TGTGCCAGCAGTTTTTCTTGGGAGATCTACAATGAGCAGTTCTTC. Full variable domain (remainder filled in from reference TRBV28 and TRBJ2-1): DVKVTQSSRYLVKRTGEKVFLECVQDMDHENMFWYRQDPGLGLRLIYFSYDVKMKEKGDIPEGYSVSREKKERFSLILESASTNQTSMYLCASSFSWEIYNEQFFGPGTRLTVL.